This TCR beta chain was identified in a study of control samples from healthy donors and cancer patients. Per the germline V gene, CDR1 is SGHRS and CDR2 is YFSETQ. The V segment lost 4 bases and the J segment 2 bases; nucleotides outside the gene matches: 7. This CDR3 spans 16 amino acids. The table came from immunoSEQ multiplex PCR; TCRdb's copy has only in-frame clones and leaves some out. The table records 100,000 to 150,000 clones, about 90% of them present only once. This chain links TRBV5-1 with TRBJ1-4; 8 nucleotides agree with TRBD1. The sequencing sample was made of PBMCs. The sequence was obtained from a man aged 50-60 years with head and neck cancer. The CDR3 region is CASSGTGPVTNEKLFF. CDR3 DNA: TGCGCCAGCAGCGGGACAGGACCCGTTACTAATGAAAAACTGTTTTTT.